Described below is a single T cell receptor (beta chain) sequence and its context. Its antigen is unidentified. Genomic DNA provided the template from which TCR beta VDJ and CDR3 profiles were obtained. TCRdb re-called the reads with MiXCR, one entry per CDR3 protein. The sample records around 150,000 distinct CDR3 sequences, around 48% being singletons. This sample was included in a study of CD8+CD57+ T cells in acquired aplastic anemia. Overall study context: DNA per sorted CD4+ or CD8+ sample ranged 0.2 to 27.4 ug, averaging 3.2 ug.

Germline V lookup: CDR1 ENHRY, CDR2 SYGVKD. The length of the CDR3 is 15 residues. Trimming removed 2 bases from V and 0 bases from J, with 7 bases in between. Study results and caveats: CD8+ Simpson's diversity did not differ significantly between patients and controls.

Only patients with CD8+CD57+ cell expansion on flow cytometry were chosen for sequencing. The study sampled blood from patients who had received no therapy. Sequenced material: sorted CD4+, CD8+, or CD8+CD57+ T cells (not recorded which) from PBMCs. This chain links TRBV10-3 with TRBJ1-4; D unclear. This sequence originates from a human donor with aplastic anemia. Written as DNA, the CDR3 is TGTGCCATCAGTGAGGGAAAGGCAACTAATGAAAAACTGTTTTTT. Protein: CAISEGKATNEKLFF.